These 18 T cell receptor beta chains came from one sample sequenced in a study of T cells after somatic rescue of genetic block. Profiling relied on immunoSEQ multiplex PCR, and the TCRdb table lists in-frame clones only, not all of them. The sample records 95,000 to 120,000 clones, just over 90% being singletons. The sequencing input was peripheral blood mononuclear cells (PBMCs). The receptors stem from a woman under 30.

The chain employs TRBV2 and TRBJ2-1; D remains unclear. The CDR3 is made up of 15 amino acids. The germline V and J ends were trimmed by 7 bases and 0 bases, with 13 bases remaining between them. Germline values: CDR1 SNHLY, CDR2 FYNNEI. Here the CDR3 DNA reads TGTGCCAGCAAGCAAGACCGGAGCTCCTACAATGAGCAGTTCTTC. This sequence encodes CASKQDRSSYNEQFF.

This sequence joins TRBV28 and TRBJ1-1, with 8 bases that match TRBD1. CDR3 length: 15 amino acids. The V gene's germline CDR1 is MDHEN and CDR2 SYDVKM. J gave up 2 bases and V 5 bases, and 7 bases lay outside the gene matches. CDR3 in amino acids: CASSPPGTGNTEAFF. CDR3 sequence (DNA): TGTGCCAGCAGTCCACCCGGGACAGGAAACACTGAAGCTTTCTTT.

This chain joins TRBV9 and TRBJ2-1; TRBD2 aligns across 9 bases. There are 13 residues in the CDR3. V shed 1 base and J 10 bases; nucleotides not matched to a gene: 3. Per germline, CDR1 SGDLS and CDR2 YYNGEE. CDR3 sequence: CASSVSLAGEQFF. The CDR3 DNA is TGTGCCAGCAGCGTAAGCCTAGCGGGGGAGCAGTTCTTC.

The chain employs TRBV27 and TRBJ2-7; either TRBD1 or TRBD2 may supply D (5 bases each). Germline V gene lookup returns CDR1 MNHEY and CDR2 SMNVEV (reference sequence). The CDR3 length is 14 residues. The V end lost 3 bases, the J end lost 2 bases, and 11 bases lay between the germline ends. CDR3 sequence (DNA): TGTGCCAGCAGTTTCTCTAGGGGAGCCTACGAGCAGTACTTC. This sequence encodes CASSFSRGAYEQYF.

This chain links TRBV6-4 with TRBJ2-2; TRBD1 aligns across 7 bases. Trimming took 5 bases from V and 8 from J; bases not matched to a gene: 8. The CDR3 extends over 14 amino acids. From germline, CDR1 is MRHNA and CDR2 SNTAGT. The CDR3 DNA is TGTGCCAGCAGTCGAGAGGGGGCGGTTGGGGAGCTGTTTTTT. It is translated as CASSREGAVGELFF.

The chain uses TRBV13 and TRBJ2-7, with D perhaps matching TRBD2 (6 bases). Germline V lookup: CDR1 PRHDT, CDR2 FYEKMQ (reference sequence). This CDR3 is built from 14 residues. The V end lost 0 bases, the J end lost 2 bases, and 8 bases lay between the germline ends. The CDR3 nucleotides read TGTGCCAGCAGCTTAGGCGGGGGACCCTACGAGCAGTACTTC. Protein sequence: CASSLGGGPYEQYF.

This chain links TRBV30 with TRBJ1-4, with TRBD1 matching 7 bases. The CDR3 runs to 17 residues. The V segment lost 0 bases and the J segment 2 bases; nucleotides outside the gene matches: 9. Germline V gene lookup returns CDR1 GTSNPN and CDR2 SVGIG (reference sequence). CDR3 loop: CAWSVSRDRGTNEKLFF. For the CDR3, the DNA is TGTGCCTGGAGTGTATCAAGGGACAGAGGCACTAATGAAAAACTGTTTTTT.

The chain employs TRBV12-5 and TRBJ1-2; 9 bases fit TRBD1. Germline assignment: CDR1 LGHNT and CDR2 FRNRAP. V lost 0 bases and J lost 8; bases outside the gene matches: 16. There are 18 residues in the CDR3. CDR3 DNA: TGTGCTAGTGGTTTGGTCCTTGGGGACAGGGTTTCCTCTGGAGGCTACACCTTC. It is translated as CASGLVLGDRVSSGGYTF.

V usage is TRBV19 and J usage is TRBJ1-2; tentatively, D is TRBD1 (5 bases). The V gene's germline CDR1 is LNHDA and CDR2 SQIVND (reference sequence). Between the trimmed V and J ends, which lost 7 bases and 5 bases, there was a span of 20 bases. This CDR3 contains 15 residues. The CDR3 DNA reads as TGTGCCAGTACCCCAATGAGCCAGGGAAGGTATGGCTACACCTTC. Its translation is CASTPMSQGRYGYTF.

The J gene is TRBJ2-2, the V gene TRBV5-1; 13 nucleotides line up with TRBD2. Per the germline V gene, CDR1 is SGHRS and CDR2 is YFSETQ. The junction had 10 bases not matched to a gene; V was cut back by 4 bases and J by 4 bases. The CDR3 contains 18 residues. The CDR3 DNA sequence: TGCGCCAGCAGCACTAGCGGGGGGGCCTTTGCGGGCACCGGGGAGCTGTTTTTT. It yields the protein CASSTSGGAFAGTGELFF. Variable domain in full (rest from reference TRBV5-1 and TRBJ2-2): KAGVTQTPRYLIKTRGQQVTLSCSPISGHRSVSWYQQTPGQGLQFLFEYFSETQRNKGNFPGRFSGRQFSNSRSEMNVSTLELGDSALYLCASSTSGGAFAGTGELFFGEGSRLTVL.

The chain recombines TRBV9 with TRBJ1-2, with TRBD1 as a possible D gene (5 bases). Per germline, CDR1 SGDLS and CDR2 YYNGEE. This CDR3 is built from 16 residues. Trimming removed 3 bases at V and 4 bases at J, with 19 bases between. The CDR3 protein is CASSAFSGTIRYGYTF. CDR3 nucleotides: TGTGCCAGCAGCGCGTTCTCCGGGACGATCCGCTATGGCTACACCTTC.

The chain employs TRBV7-7 and TRBJ2-5, with D unresolved. The length of the CDR3 is 11 residues. Germline loops: CDR1 SSHAT, CDR2 FNYEAQ (reference sequence). The V end was cut by 1 base, the J end by 6 bases, with 3 bases between. CDR3 in amino acids: CASSLGKTQYF. CDR3 in DNA: TGTGCCAGCAGCTTAGGCAAGACCCAGTACTTC.

The rearrangement joins TRBV13 to TRBJ1-1, with 8 bases aligning to TRBD1. V shed 3 bases and J 6 bases; nucleotides not matched to a gene: 6. Germline CDR1 is PRHDT and CDR2 is FYEKMQ (reference sequence). This CDR3 is 14 amino acids long. The CDR3 DNA follows: TGTGCCAGCAGCTTCGGACAGGGAGGTTCTGAAGCTTTCTTT. It codes for CASSFGQGGSEAFF.

The J gene is TRBJ1-4, the V gene TRBV5-5, with no clear D. Trimming shortened V by 5 bases and J by 0 bases, and 14 bases separated the two germline ends. The CDR3 length is 16 residues. Germline CDR1 reads SGHKS; CDR2 reads YYEKEE (reference sequence). The chain's CDR3 is CASSAELRATNEKLFF. Written as DNA, the CDR3 is TGTGCCAGCAGTGCGGAGCTCCGTGCAACTAATGAAAAACTGTTTTTT.

The chain recombines TRBV7-8 with TRBJ2-5; D is perhaps TRBD1 or TRBD2 (5 bases each). V dropped 5 bases and J dropped 9 bases, with 19 bases sitting between them. Germline values: CDR1 SGHVS, CDR2 FQNEAQ. This CDR3 has 14 residues. The CDR3 coding sequence is TGTGCCAGCAGCAGGGACCAACCGCTGGTGCCCCAGTACTTC. It codes for CASSRDQPLVPQYF. Full variable domain (outside the CDR3, taken from reference TRBV7-8 and TRBJ2-5): GAGVSQSPRYKVAKRGQDVALRCDPISGHVSLFWYQQALGQGPEFLTYFQNEAQLDKSGLPSDRFFAERPEGSVSTLKIQRTQQEDSAVYLCASSRDQPLVPQYFGPGTRLLVL.

The chain has TRBV4-2 and TRBJ2-1, with 10 bases identical to TRBD2. V dropped 2 bases and J dropped 3; count of bases not matched to a gene: 7. The length of the CDR3 is 17 residues. The germline gives CDR1 LGHNA, CDR2 YNFKEQ. Here the CDR3 reads CASSQRTAGGIYNEQFF. CDR3 coding DNA: TGTGCCAGCAGCCAACGTACAGCGGGGGGGATCTACAATGAGCAGTTCTTC.

The chain carries TRBV7-5 and TRBJ2-4; TRBD1 is the table's D call and was not checked against the DNA. TRBV7-5 is deemed a pseudogene. The CDR3 runs to 16 residues. The CDR3 spells CVRSLRQGSAKNIQYF. The CDR3 nucleotides are TGTGTCAGAAGCTTAAGGCAGGGGTCGGCCAAAAACATTCAGTACTTC.

The genes are TRBV6-5 and TRBJ2-7, with 7 positions matching TRBD1. Germline V gene data show CDR1 as MNHEY and CDR2 as SVGAGI. V was clipped by 0 bases and J by 4 bases; unmatched bases: 6. The length of the CDR3 is 15 residues. This chain's CDR3 is CASSYSGTAGYEQYF. CDR3 nucleotide sequence: TGTGCCAGCAGTTACTCTGGGACAGCTGGATACGAGCAGTACTTC.